The 7 T cell receptor beta chains in this list originate from one sample, sequenced in a study of cytomegalovirus exposure and HLA in healthy donors. Generated by immunoSEQ multiplex PCR, the TCRdb table keeps only in-frame clones and is missing some. The data show 150,000 to 200,000 clones, 85% seen once. Sample: PBMCs. The receptor source for this set is a man aged 18 to 35 in good health and CMV-seropositive.

The rearrangement joins TRBV5-4 to TRBJ2-7; 12 positions match TRBD2. The CDR3 has 16 amino acids. Unmatched junction bases numbered 5, after V lost 2 bases and J lost 2 bases. The germline V gene encodes CDR1 SGHNT and CDR2 YYREEE (reference sequence). The CDR3 spells CASSLPGLAGPYEQYF. The CDR3 nucleotides are TGTGCCAGCAGCTTACCGGGACTAGCGGGCCCCTACGAGCAGTACTTC.

This chain uses TRBV18 with TRBJ1-1; 8 nucleotides match TRBD1. Looked up from germline, CDR1 is KGHSH and CDR2 is LQKENI. The junction had 6 bases not matched to a gene; V was cut back by 0 bases and J by 3 bases. This CDR3 is built from 16 residues. CDR3 DNA: TGTGCCAGCTCACCACCCTTAGGACAGGGTGACACTGAAGCTTTCTTT. Protein product: CASSPPLGQGDTEAFF.

The chain has TRBV20-1 and TRBJ1-2; D is ambiguous. Germline lookup yields CDR1 DFQATT and CDR2 SNEGSKA (reference sequence). The CDR3 has 11 residues. The V end lost 2 bases, the J end lost 6 bases, and 7 bases lay between the germline ends. The CDR3 here is CSARQVDGYTF. CDR3 bases: TGCAGTGCTAGACAGGTCGATGGCTACACCTTC.

The gene calls are TRBV2 and TRBJ1-2, with a weak D call TRBD1 (6 bases). V was clipped by 6 bases and J by 5 bases, with 16 bases between them. CDR3 size: 14 residues. In germline, CDR1 is SNHLY, CDR2 FYNNEI. The CDR3 bases are TGTGCCAGCAGGGCTTCGGGGGGCCTGTATGGCTACACCTTC. Translation: CASRASGGLYGYTF.

This chain links TRBV10-3 with TRBJ2-1; TRBD2 matches at 10 bases. Germline-derived CDR1 and CDR2 are ENHRY and SYGVKD. With V trimmed by 10 bases and J by 0 bases, 0 bases remained unmatched. The CDR3 extends over 13 amino acids. CDR3 DNA: TGTGCCACTAGCGGGAGCTCCTACAATGAGCAGTTCTTC. Its translation is CATSGSSYNEQFF.

The chain couples TRBV7-8 to TRBJ2-1; D perhaps matches TRBD2 (6 bases). Per germline, CDR1 SGHVS and CDR2 FQNEAQ. The CDR3 consists of 16 residues. The ends were cut back, 6 bases at V and 2 bases at J, with 17 bases in the middle. In nucleotides, the CDR3 is TGTGCCAGCAGACAAAGCGGGCAGGGTACCTACAATGAGCAGTTCTTC. As protein: CASRQSGQGTYNEQFF.

The genes are TRBV19 and TRBJ1-1; D remains unclear. V was trimmed by 7 bases and J by 5 bases, leaving 14 bases between them. CDR3 length equals 13 residues. The germline CDR1 and CDR2 sequences are LNHDA and SQIVND (reference sequence). The CDR3 bases are TGTGCCAGTACCCAATCCCTAGGAACTGAAGCTTTCTTT. Its protein product is CASTQSLGTEAFF.